This T cell receptor beta chain originates from a study of cytomegalovirus exposure and HLA in healthy donors. Vbeta (60) and Jbeta (13) primers were used in the PCR. The data were produced by immunoSEQ multiplex PCR, yet TCRdb's version contains in-frame clones alone and is incomplete. The table lists some 150,000 clones, 75% to 90% of them singletons. The TCR was taken from a female donor in good health and CMV-seronegative. The sample taken for sequencing was PBMCs.

CDR3 DNA sequence: TGTGCCAGTAGTATAGAATTCTCCCTAATTGAGACCCAGTACTTC. It translates to CASSIEFSLIETQYF. The chain combines TRBV19 with TRBJ2-5; D is unresolved. This CDR3 comprises 15 residues. V lost 0 bases and J lost 5, with 13 bases in between. Germline V gene sequence: CDR1 LNHDA, CDR2 SQIVND (reference sequence). The complete variable domain, with remaining parts taken from reference TRBV19 and TRBJ2-5, reads DGGITQSPKYLFRKEGQNVTLSCEQNLNHDAMYWYRQDPGQGLRLIYYSQIVNDFQKGDIAEGYSVSREKKESFPLTVTSAQKNPTAFYLCASSIEFSLIETQYFGPGTRLLVL.